This TCR beta chain is drawn from a study of shared clonotypes between healthy human individuals. Across the whole study: A donor's plate count was three for CD4 naive and three for CD4 memory; CD8 naive had two and CD8 memory one. General observations from the study: Sharing across a few donors was seen in around 5.1% of naive CD4 clonotypes.

Once extracted for a subset, genomic DNA was divided evenly among several immunoSEQ plates. Generated by immunoSEQ multiplex PCR, the TCRdb table keeps only in-frame clones and is missing some. Among 950,000 to 1,200,000 clones listed, about 80% were seen once. CD4+ cells underwent separation, giving CD45RA+ naive and CD45RA-negative memory subsets. Remarks on this clone: Antigen: not known.

The receptor was isolated from a man younger than 35 in good health. Some clones in this sample may be carry-over from other donors' samples. The sample comprised memory CD4+ T cells from PBMCs. Subset meaning: CD45RA-negative fraction.

In DNA form, the CDR3 reads TGTGCCAGCAGGGGGGGGACTAGCGGGACCCAAGAGACCCAGTACTTC. As protein: CASRGGTSGTQETQYF. The chain combines TRBV2 with TRBJ2-5, with TRBD2 matching 13 bases. Germline CDR1 and CDR2: SNHLY and FYNNEI. CDR3 size: 16 residues. With 6 bases clipped from V and 1 base from J, the junction kept 5 bases outside the gene matches.